This T cell receptor (beta chain) was obtained from a study of blood T cells in healthy people across ages (dated by TCRdb to 2013 to 2016). Regarding the study in general: In model experiments, roughly one uniquely barcoded TCR beta cDNA molecule per two T cells was captured by template switching. Age-related changes in TCR beta repertoire diversity were measured in the study by deep sequencing normalized with unique cDNA molecular identifiers. Donors were grouped into four age groups: young (average approximately 16 years), middle-aged (approximately 41), aged (about 60) and long-lived (82). To avoid experimental bias, donors of different ages were distributed randomly across sequencing lanes. For two donors (one aged 18 to 29 and one aged 80 or older), the study analyzed two additional independent replicas of 1 million unique cDNA reads from the same blood draw.

What the authors observed across the whole study: A strong correlation was found between observed TCR beta diversity and the percentage of naive T cells measured by flow cytometry. Estimates of total diversity based on one million sequenced T cells were considered lower bounds and underestimates. Observed TCR beta diversity per million T cells fell roughly linearly with age, and a significant reduction was already apparent by age around 39. The CMV infection status of donors was not known, potentially confounding age-related changes in expanded clonotypes. The long-lived group showed more naive CD4+ T cells, fewer expanded clones and increased TCR diversity than the aged group, suggesting age selection. Since profiling was done on bulk unsorted PBMCs, naive and antigen-experienced compartments could not be conclusively compared.

Inclusive of the bounding cysteine and phenylalanine, the CDR3 is 14 residues long. Only the CDR3 DNA is retained, 42 bases long and in frame from the first base. CDR1 DFQATT and CDR2 SNEGSKA were looked up in the germline V gene (reference sequence). Library prep was done by 5' RACE. The sequencer was an Illumina HiSeq 2500. A second PCR of roughly 7 to 11 cycles was performed with a sample-barcoded 5' primer and a J-beta primer mix. A unique molecular identifier was introduced onto each TCR beta cDNA molecule by a template-switch 5' adaptor carrying 12 random nucleotides. At least 2.5 million CDR3-containing paired-end reads were obtained from each sample. All of the RNA was converted into first-strand cDNA using the Mint cDNA synthesis kit, with a TRBC-specific oligonucleotide serving as the primer. Following uracil-DNA glycosylase treatment, a first 18-cycle PCR with universal primers M1SS and BC2_uni_R was performed on all cDNA. In the authors' own workflow: Each sample was normalized by randomly selecting 1 million high-quality reads, each carrying a distinct molecular identifier. Reads sharing molecular identifiers were discarded rather than binned into consensus sequences. CDR3 identification, clonotype clustering and error correction used MiTCR with a Q25 quality threshold and the strictest error-elimination algorithm. A nonparametric unseen species model with Euler transformation was used to estimate a lower bound on total TCR beta diversity. TCRdb reanalyzed the raw reads on its own, using fastp at Q25 for trimming and MiXCR for clone calling, and kept in-frame beta chains. Rows are unified per CDR3 protein, each entry keeping the most common DNA and genes. These V and J calls are TCRdb output, not the study's own analysis. Present in this sample are roughly 2 million distinct CDR3 sequences, about 49% of which were seen just once. Less than 2.5% of the sample belongs to the ten largest clones.

Turning to this clonotype: No antigen is known for it. No much larger clone exists at a distance of one base, and base qualities are not known.

The 40 or so donors, aged 6 to 90 years, were systemically healthy Caucasian individuals from Russia. Each donor gave ten milliliters of peripheral blood, drawn into EDTA-treated Vacutainer tubes. Ficoll-Paque density-gradient centrifugation was used to isolate PBMCs, with at least 7 million obtained per sample. Total RNA, at least 6 micrograms per sample, was extracted from PBMCs with Trizol reagent. For every donor, flow cytometry on a PBMC aliquot measured the percentage of naive CD45RAhigh/CD27high T cells. The clonotype originates from a woman in her 40s in good health. Input material: blood. Recombination joined TRBV20-1 with TRBJ2-4, with no confident D gene call. The DNA end lines up better with TRBJ2-5; the J call may be wrong. The DNA reads as follows: TGCAGTGCCCAAGAAGGTTCGTTACAAGAGACCCAGTACTTC. Its protein product is CSAQEGSLQETQYF.